The clone carrying this T cell receptor beta chain was counted ten times or more. What it recognizes is unknown. This beta chain turned up in a library designed for alpha chains; as an off-target read, its abundance says little. The presence of a unique molecular identifier marked each TCR cDNA molecule. TCRdb re-derived calls from the 5' RACE reads in MiXCR, one entry per CDR3 protein. Of 8,000 to 10,000 distinct CDR3 sequences in the sample, about 5.7% are singletons; the top ten hold 10%. This specimen belongs to a study of spatial heterogeneity in lung cancer. Regarding time point: sample taken at primary tumor resection. Study findings and constraints: Tumor mutation counts were tracked by expanded intratumoral alpha and beta TCR counts.

V was clipped by 3 bases and J by 4 bases, with 14 bases between them. The CDR3 has 15 amino acids. Germline CDR1 SGHDN, CDR2 FVKESK. The sequences come from lung tumor tissue, collected at surgery. This chain links TRBV14 with TRBJ2-3, with D possibly matching TRBD2 (5 bases). This sequence originates from a male donor with early-stage non-small cell lung cancer. In DNA, the CDR3 is TGTGCCAGCAGCCAGAGGTTTTTAGCGCCAGATACGCAGTATTTT. This sequence encodes CASSQRFLAPDTQYF.